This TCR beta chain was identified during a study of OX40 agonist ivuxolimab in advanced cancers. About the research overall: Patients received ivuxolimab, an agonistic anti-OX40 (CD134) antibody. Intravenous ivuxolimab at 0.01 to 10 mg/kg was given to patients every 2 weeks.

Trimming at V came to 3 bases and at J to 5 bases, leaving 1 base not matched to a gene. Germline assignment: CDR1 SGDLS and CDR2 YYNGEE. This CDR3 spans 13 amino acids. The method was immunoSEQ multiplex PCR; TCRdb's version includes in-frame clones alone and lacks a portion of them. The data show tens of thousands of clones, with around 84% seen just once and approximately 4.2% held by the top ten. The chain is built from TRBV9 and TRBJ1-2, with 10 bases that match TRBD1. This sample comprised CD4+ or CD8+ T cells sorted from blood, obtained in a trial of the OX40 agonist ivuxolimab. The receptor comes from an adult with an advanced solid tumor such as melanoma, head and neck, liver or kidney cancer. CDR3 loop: CASSGQGAYGYTF. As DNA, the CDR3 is TGTGCCAGCAGCGGACAGGGGGCGTATGGCTACACCTTC.